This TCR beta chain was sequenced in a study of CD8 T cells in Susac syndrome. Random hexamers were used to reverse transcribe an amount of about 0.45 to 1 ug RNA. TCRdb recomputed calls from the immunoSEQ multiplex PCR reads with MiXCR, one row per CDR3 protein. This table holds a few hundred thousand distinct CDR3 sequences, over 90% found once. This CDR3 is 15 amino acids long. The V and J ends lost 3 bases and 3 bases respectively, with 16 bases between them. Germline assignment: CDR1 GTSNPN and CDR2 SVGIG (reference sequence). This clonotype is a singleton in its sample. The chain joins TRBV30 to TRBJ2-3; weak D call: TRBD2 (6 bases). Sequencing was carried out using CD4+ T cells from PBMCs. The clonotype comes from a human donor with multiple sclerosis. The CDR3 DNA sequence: TGTGCCTGGAGACTACTACGACTAGGGACAGATACGCAGTATTTT. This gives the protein CAWRLLRLGTDTQYF.